These T cell receptor beta chains were read from a single sample in a study of control samples from healthy donors and cancer patients. The repertoire was sequenced with immunoSEQ multiplex PCR; TCRdb's copy has only in-frame clones and lacks some. Of about 70,000 clones detected, 84% appear once; the ten largest clones hold over 25%. Sequences were obtained from blood. Receptor source: a man in his forties or fifties in good health. The CDR3 runs from the conserved cysteine through the conserved F or W.

v_call | cdr3_aa
TRBV6-2/TRBV6-3 | CASSSLQGTHEQYF
TRBV11-3 | CASSLDGDSTDTQYF
TRBV10-3 | CAISGQTGTEGYTF
TRBV7-2 | CASSPLPAGGPTDTQYF
TRBV5-5 | CASSRRTDRQETQYF
TRBV5-6 | CASSFFGGSTDTQYF
TRBV19 | CASSIGAGKNTEAFF
TRBV13 | CASSPYKEPTIYGYTF
TRBV6-5 | CASRTFGTANGYTF
TRBV4-3 | CASSQVLSNTGELFF
TRBV5-1 | CASSLVDRGTEAFF
TRBV29-1 | CSVMDSPNEQFF
TRBV18 | CASSPPLVGERNIQYF
TRBV6-2/TRBV6-3 | CASSDTDTQYF
TRBV4-3 | CASSQDNRRNGYTF
TRBV5-6 | CASSREFSGANVLTF
TRBV9 | CASSALGVGNEQFF
TRBV9 | CASSGQGFSYGYTF
TRBV18 | CASSPRWGSGNTIYF
TRBV9 | CASSQAGRAKNIQYF
TRBV7-5 | CVSRENRCRTGFSYEQYF
TRBV5-1 | CASSLGAAAQGEQYF
TRBV29-1 | CSVVPNSVRTDTQYF
TRBV20-1 | CSARGGNTIYF
TRBV7-9 | CASSLGGGARTDTQYF
TRBV7-3 | CASSGTQPGSTGELFF
TRBV4-3 | CASSQVLGGNSPLHF
TRBV7-2 | CASTLTGELFF
TRBV2 | CASRATRTGELFF
TRBV4-2 | CASSQERGEQYF
TRBV6-5 | CASSYLAASEKLFF
TRBV19 | CASQDRGNEKLFF
TRBV7-8 | CASSLDLVQPQHF
TRBV10-2 | CASSAAPDTGELFF
TRBV7-8 | CASSLDLLLNTEAFF
TRBV5-6 | CASSLLPSGWEQFF
TRBV24-1 | CATSGEDRGPDTQYF
TRBV4-3 | CASSPGATGKNIQYF
TRBV9 | CASSVAENTGELFF
TRBV5-6 | CASSQMTGKGYGYTF
TRBV24-1 | CATSDLGSGGSYNEQFF
TRBV24-1 | CATSDIKTGLGQETQYF
TRBV29-1 | CSVDPGGLGEQYF
TRBV27 | CASSPLGTGASGGYTF
TRBV6-2/TRBV6-3 | CASSARTSGFYNEQFF
TRBV24-1 | CATSSRGGPEKLFF
TRBV10-1 | CASSDRVSGKLFF
TRBV10-3 | CAISWSGGHPLHF
TRBV5-1 | CASSYDRAGYEAFF
TRBV5-6 | CATTLEREGTDTQYF
TRBV21-1 | CASSNSPLHF
TRBV7-2 | CASKRMQPNTEAFF
TRBV19 | CASSIGTGDGYTF
TRBV7-3 | CASSYKGTSGGLVETQYF